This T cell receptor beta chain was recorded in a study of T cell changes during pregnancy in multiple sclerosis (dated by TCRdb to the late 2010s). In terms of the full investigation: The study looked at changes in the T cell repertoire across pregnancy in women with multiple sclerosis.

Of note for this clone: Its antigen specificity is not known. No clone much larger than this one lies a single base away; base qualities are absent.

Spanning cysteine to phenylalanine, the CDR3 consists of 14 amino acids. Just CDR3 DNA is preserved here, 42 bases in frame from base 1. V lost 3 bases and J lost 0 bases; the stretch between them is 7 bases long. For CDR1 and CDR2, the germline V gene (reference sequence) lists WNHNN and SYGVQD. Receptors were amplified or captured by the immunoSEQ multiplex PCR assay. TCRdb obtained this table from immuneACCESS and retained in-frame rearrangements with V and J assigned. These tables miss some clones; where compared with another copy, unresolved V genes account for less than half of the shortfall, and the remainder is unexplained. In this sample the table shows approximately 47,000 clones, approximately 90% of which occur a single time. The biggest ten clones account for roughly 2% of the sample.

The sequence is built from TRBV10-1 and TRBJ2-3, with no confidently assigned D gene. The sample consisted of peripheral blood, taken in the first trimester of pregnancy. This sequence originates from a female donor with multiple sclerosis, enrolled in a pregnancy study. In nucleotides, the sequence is TGCGCCAGCAGTGATCTTGCGAGCACAGATACGCAGTATTTT. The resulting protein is CASSDLASTDTQYF.